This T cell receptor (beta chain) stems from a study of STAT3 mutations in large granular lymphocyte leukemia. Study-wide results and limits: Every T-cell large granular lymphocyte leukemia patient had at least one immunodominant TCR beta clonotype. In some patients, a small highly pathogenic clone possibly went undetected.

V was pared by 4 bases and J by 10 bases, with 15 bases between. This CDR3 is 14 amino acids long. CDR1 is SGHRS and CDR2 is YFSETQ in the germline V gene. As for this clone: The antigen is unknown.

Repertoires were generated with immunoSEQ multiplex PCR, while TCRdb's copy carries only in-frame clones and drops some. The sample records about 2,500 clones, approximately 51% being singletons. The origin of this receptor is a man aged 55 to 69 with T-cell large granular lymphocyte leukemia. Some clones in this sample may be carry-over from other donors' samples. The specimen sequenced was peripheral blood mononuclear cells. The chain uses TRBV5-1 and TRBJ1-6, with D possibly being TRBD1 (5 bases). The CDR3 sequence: CASSRTPQDSPLHF. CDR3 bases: TGCGCCAGCAGCAGGACACCACAAGACTCACCCCTCCACTTT. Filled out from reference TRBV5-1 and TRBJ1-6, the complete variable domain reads KAGVTQTPRYLIKTRGQQVTLSCSPISGHRSVSWYQQTPGQGLQFLFEYFSETQRNKGNFPGRFSGRQFSNSRSEMNVSTLELGDSALYLCASSRTPQDSPLHFGNGTRLTVT.